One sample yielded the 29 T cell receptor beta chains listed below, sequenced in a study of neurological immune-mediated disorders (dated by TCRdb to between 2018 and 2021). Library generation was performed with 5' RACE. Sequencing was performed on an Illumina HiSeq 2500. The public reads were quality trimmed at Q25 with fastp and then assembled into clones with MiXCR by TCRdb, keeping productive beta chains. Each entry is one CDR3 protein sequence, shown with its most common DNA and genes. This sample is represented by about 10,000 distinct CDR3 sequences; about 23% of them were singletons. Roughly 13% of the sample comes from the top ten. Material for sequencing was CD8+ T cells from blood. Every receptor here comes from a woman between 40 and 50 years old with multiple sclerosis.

The CDR3 DNA sequence: TGTGCCAGCAGCCAAGGTGCGGGACAGTCCGGGAACAATGAGCAGTTCTTC. Residues: CASSQGAGQSGNNEQFF. The genes are TRBV3-1 and TRBJ2-1; tentative D call: TRBD1 (7 bases). Deletions cut 1 base from V and 5 bases from J, with 18 bases between. CDR1 and CDR2 from the germline V gene are LGHDT and YNNKEL (reference sequence). This CDR3 has 17 amino acids.

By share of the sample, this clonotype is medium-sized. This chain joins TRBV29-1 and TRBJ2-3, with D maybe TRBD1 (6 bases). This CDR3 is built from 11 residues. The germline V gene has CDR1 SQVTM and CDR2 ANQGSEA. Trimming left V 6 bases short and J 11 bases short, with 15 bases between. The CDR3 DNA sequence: TGCAGCGTCCCGGACAGTCCGGGGCAGTATTTT. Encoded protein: CSVPDSPGQYF.

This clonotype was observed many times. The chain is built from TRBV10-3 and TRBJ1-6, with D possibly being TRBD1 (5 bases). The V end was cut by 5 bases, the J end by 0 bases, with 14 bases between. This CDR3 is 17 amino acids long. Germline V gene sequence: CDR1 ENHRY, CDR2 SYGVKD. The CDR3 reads CAISSRETSSYNSPLHF. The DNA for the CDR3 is TGTGCCATCAGTTCCAGGGAAACGAGCTCCTATAATTCACCCCTCCACTTT.

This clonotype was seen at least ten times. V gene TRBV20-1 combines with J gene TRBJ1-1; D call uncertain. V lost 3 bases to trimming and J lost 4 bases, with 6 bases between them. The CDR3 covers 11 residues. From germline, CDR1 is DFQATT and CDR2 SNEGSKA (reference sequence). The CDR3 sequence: CSASFGTEAFF. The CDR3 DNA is TGCAGTGCTAGTTTTGGCACTGAAGCTTTCTTT.

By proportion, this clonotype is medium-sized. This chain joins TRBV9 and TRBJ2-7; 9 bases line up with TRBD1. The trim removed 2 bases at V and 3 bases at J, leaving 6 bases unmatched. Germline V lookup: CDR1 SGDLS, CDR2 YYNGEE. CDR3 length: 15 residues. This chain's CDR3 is CASSVGMGQGYEQYF. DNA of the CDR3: TGTGCCAGCAGCGTGGGTATGGGACAGGGCTACGAGCAGTACTTC.

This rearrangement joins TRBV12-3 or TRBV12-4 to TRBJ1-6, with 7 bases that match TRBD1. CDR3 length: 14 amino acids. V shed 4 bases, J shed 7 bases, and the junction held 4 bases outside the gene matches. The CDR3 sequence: CASSSGQENSPLHF. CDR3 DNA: TGTGCCAGCAGTTCCGGACAGGAAAATTCACCCCTCCACTTT.

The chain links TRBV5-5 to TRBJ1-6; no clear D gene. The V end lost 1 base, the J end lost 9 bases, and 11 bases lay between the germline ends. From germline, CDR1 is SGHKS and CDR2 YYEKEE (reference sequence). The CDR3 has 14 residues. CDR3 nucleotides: TGTGCCAGCAGCTTGCCCGGGGATTTTTCACCCCTCCACTTT. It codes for CASSLPGDFSPLHF.

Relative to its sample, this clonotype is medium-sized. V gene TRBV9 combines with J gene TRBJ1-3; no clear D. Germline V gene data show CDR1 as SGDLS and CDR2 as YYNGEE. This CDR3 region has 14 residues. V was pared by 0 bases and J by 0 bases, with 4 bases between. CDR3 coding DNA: TGTGCCAGCAGCGTAGCAGTCTCTGGAAACACCATATATTTT. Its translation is CASSVAVSGNTIYF.

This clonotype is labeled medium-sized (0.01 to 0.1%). In DNA, the CDR3 is TGTGCCAGCAGTTTACAGGGGATGAACACTGAAGCTTTCTTT. Its protein is CASSLQGMNTEAFF. The chain employs TRBV6-5 and TRBJ1-1, with TRBD1 matching over 7 bases. The ends lost 4 bases at V and 0 bases at J; junction bases unmatched: 2. The CDR3 has 14 amino acids. Per the germline V gene, CDR1 is MNHEY and CDR2 is SVGAGI.

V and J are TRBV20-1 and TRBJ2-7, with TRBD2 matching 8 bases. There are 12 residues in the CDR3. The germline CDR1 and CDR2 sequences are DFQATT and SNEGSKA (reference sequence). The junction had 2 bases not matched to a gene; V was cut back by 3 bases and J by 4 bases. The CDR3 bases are TGCAGTGCTAGCGGGGGGGGATACGAGCAGTACTTC. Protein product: CSASGGGYEQYF.

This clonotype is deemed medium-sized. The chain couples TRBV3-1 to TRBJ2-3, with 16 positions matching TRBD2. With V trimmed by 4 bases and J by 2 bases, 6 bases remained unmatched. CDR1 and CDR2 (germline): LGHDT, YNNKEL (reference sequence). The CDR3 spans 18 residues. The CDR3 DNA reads TGTGCCAGCAGCCCCGGGACTAGCGGGGGGGAATTCACAGATACGCAGTATTTT. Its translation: CASSPGTSGGEFTDTQYF.

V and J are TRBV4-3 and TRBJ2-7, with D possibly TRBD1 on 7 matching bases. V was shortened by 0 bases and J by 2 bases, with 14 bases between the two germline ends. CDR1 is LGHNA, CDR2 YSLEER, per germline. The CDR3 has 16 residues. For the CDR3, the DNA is TGCGCCAGCAGCCAAGACTGGGGGGACAGAACCTACGAGCAGTACTTC. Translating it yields CASSQDWGDRTYEQYF.

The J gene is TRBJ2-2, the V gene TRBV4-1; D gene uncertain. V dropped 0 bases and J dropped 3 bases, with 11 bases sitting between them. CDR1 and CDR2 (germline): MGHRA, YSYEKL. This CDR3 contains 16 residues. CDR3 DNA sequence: TGCGCCAGCAGCCAAGATGGCGATTTCTACACCGGGGAGCTGTTTTTT. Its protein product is CASSQDGDFYTGELFF.

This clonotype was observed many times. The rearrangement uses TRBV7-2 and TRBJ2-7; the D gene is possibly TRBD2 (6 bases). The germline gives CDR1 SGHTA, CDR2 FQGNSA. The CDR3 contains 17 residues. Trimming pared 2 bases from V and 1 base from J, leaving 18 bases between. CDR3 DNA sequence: TGTGCCAGCAGCTTACGTACGCTCCGGGACTTGTCCTACGAGCAGTACTTC. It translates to CASSLRTLRDLSYEQYF.

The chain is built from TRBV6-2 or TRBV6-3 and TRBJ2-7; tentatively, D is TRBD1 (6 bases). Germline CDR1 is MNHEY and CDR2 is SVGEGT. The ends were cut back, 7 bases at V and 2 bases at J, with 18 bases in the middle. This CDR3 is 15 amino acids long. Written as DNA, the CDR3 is TGTGCCAGCACTAAACAGGGTCTGTCCCCCTACGAGCAGTACTTC. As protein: CASTKQGLSPYEQYF.

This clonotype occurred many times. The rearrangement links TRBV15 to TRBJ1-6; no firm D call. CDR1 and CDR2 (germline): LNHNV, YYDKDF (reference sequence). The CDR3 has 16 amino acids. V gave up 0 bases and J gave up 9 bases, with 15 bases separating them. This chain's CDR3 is CATSRDYREDGSPLHF. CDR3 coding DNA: TGTGCCACCAGCAGAGATTATCGAGAGGATGGTTCACCCCTCCACTTT.

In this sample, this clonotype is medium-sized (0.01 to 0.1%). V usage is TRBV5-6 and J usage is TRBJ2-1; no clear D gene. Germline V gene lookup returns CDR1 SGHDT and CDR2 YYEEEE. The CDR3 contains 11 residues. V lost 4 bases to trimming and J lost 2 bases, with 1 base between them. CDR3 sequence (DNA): TGTGCCAGCAGCACCTACAATGAGCAGTTCTTC. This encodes CASSTYNEQFF.

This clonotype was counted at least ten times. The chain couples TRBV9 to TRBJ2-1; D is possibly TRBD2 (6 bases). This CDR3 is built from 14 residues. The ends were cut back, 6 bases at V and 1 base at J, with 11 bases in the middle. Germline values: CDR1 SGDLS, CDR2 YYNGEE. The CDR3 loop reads CASTGGRSYNEQFF. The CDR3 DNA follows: TGTGCCAGCACCGGGGGTAGGTCCTACAATGAGCAGTTCTTC. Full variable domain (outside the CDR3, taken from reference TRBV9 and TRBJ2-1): DSGVTQTPKHLITATGQRVTLRCSPRSGDLSVYWYQQSLDQGLQFLIQYYNGEERAKGNILERFSAQQFPDLHSELNLSSLELGDSALYFCASTGGRSYNEQFFGPGTRLTVL.

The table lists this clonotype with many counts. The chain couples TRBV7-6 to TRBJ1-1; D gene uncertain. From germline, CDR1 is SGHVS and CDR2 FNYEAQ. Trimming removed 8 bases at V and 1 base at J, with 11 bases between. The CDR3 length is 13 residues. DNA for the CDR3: TGTGCCAGCTCCTGGGCAGCGAACACTGAAGCTTTCTTT. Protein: CASSWAANTEAFF.

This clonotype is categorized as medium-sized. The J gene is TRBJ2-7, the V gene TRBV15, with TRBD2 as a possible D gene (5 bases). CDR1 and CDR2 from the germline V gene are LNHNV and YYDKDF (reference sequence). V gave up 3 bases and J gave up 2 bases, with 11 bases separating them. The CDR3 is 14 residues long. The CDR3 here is CATSSLDSTYEQYF. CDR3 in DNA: TGTGCCACCAGCAGTCTGGACTCAACCTACGAGCAGTACTTC.

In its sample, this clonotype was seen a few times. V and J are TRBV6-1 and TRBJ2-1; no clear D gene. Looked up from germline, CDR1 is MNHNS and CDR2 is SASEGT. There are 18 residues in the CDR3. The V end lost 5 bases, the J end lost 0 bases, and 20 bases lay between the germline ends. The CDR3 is CASSMVPGRVSSYNEQFF. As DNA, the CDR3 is TGTGCCAGCAGTATGGTTCCGGGTAGGGTCAGCTCCTACAATGAGCAGTTCTTC.

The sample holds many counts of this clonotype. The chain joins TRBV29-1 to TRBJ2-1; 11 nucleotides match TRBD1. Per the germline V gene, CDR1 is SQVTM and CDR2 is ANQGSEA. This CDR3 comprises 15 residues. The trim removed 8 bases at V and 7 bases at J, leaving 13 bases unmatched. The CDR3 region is CSSEGDRGVSNEQFF. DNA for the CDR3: TGCAGCTCCGAGGGGGACAGGGGGGTTAGTAATGAGCAGTTCTTC.

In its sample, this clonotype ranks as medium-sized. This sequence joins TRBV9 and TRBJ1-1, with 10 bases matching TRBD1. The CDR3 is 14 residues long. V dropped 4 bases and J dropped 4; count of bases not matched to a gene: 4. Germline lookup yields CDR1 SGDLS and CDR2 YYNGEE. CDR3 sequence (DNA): TGTGCCAGCAGCTCCCGGACAGGGGGCACTGAAGCTTTCTTT. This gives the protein CASSSRTGGTEAFF.

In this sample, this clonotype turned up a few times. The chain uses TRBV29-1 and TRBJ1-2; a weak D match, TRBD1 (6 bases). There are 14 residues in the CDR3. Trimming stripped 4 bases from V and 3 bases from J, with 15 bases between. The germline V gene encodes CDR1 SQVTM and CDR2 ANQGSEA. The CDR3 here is CSVGSGTPYYGYTF. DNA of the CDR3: TGCAGCGTTGGTAGCGGGACACCTTACTATGGCTACACCTTC.

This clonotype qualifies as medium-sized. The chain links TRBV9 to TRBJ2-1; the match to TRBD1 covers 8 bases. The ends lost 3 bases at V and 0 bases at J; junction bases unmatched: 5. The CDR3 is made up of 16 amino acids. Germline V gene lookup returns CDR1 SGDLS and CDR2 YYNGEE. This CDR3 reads CASSDRGTGSYNEQFF. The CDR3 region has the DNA TGTGCCAGCAGCGACCGGGGGACAGGCTCCTACAATGAGCAGTTCTTC.

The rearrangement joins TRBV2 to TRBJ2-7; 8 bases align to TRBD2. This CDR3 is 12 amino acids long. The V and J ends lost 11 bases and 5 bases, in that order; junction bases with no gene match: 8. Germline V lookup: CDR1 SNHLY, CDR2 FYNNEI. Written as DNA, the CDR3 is TGTGCCGCTGCCGGGAGGGGGGACGAGCAGTACTTC. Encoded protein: CAAAGRGDEQYF.

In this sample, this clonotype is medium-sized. CDR3 sequence reads: CASSVAGGNTEAFF. CDR3 coding DNA: TGTGCCAGCAGCGTAGCAGGGGGGAACACTGAAGCTTTCTTT. This chain joins TRBV9 and TRBJ1-1; 7 nucleotides agree with TRBD1. This CDR3 has 14 residues. CDR1 is SGDLS and CDR2 is YYNGEE in the germline V gene. V shed 0 bases and J 1 base; nucleotides not matched to a gene: 0.

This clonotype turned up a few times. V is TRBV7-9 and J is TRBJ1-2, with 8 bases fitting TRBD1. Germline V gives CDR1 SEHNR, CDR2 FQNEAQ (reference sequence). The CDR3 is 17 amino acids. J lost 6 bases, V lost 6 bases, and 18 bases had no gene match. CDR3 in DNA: TGTGCCAGCAGTCGTAAAGCTCCCGGACAGGGCGAAGATGGCTACACCTTC. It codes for CASSRKAPGQGEDGYTF.

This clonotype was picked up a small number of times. The CDR3 loop is CASNHRGGNQPQHF. The CDR3 region has the DNA TGTGCCAGCAACCACAGGGGGGGAAATCAGCCCCAGCATTTT. The chain employs TRBV12-3 or TRBV12-4 and TRBJ1-5, with 8 nucleotides matching TRBD1. Unmatched junction bases numbered 6, after V lost 7 bases and J lost 4 bases. The CDR3 covers 14 residues.